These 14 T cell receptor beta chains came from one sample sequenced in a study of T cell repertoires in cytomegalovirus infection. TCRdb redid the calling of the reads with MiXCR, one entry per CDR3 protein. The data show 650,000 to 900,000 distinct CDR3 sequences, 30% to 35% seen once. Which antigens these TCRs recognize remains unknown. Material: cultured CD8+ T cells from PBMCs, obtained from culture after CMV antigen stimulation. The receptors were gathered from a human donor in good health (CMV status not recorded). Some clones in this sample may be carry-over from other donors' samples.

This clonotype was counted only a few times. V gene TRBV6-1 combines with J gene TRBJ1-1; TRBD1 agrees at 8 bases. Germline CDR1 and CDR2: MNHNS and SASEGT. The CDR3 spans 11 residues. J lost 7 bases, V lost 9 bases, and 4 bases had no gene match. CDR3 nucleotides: TGTGCCAGTCCCGGGACAGGTGAAGCTTTCTTT. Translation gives CASPGTGEAFF.

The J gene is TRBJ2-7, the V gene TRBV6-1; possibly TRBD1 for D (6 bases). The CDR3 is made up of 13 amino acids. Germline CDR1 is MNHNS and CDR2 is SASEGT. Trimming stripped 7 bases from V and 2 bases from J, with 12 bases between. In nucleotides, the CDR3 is TGTGCCAGCATCCGGGCAGGGGCCTACGAGCAGTACTTC. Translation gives CASIRAGAYEQYF.

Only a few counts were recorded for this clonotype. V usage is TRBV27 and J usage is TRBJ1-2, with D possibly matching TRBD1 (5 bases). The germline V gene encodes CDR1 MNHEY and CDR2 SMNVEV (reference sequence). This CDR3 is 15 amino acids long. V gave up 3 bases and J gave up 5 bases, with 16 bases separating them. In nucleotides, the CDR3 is TGTGCCAGCAGTTTCCGAGAGGGGCGGATGTATGGCTACACCTTC. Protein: CASSFREGRMYGYTF.

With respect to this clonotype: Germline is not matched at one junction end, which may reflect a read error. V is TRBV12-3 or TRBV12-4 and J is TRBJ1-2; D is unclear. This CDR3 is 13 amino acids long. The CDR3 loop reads CASSLGPVFGYTF. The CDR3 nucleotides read TGTGCCAGCAGCTTAGGCCCCGTATTCGGCTACACCTTC.

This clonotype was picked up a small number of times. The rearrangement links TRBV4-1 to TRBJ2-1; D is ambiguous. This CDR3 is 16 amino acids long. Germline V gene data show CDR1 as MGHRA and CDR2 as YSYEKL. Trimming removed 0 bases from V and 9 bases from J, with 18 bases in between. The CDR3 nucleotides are TGCGCCAGCAGCCAAGAAATATCCCCCCTTATCGGTGAGCAGTTCTTC. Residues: CASSQEISPLIGEQFF.

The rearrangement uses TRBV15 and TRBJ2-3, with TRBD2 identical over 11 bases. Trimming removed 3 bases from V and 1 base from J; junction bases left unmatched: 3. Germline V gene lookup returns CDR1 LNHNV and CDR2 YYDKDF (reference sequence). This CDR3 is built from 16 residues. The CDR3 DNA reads TGTGCCACCAGCAGCGAGGGACTAGCGGGCACAGATACGCAGTATTTT. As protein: CATSSEGLAGTDTQYF.

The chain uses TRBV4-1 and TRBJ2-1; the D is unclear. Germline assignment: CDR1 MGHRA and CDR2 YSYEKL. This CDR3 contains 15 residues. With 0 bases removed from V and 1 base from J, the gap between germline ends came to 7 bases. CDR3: CASSQDYLSYNEQFF. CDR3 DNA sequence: TGCGCCAGCAGCCAAGATTACTTATCCTACAATGAGCAGTTCTTC.

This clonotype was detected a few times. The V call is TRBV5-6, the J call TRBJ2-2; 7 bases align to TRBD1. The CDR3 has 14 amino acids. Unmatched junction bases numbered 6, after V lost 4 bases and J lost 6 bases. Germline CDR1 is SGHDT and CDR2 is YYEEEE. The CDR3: CASSQDRPPGELFF. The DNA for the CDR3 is TGTGCCAGCAGCCAGGACAGGCCACCCGGGGAGCTGTTTTTT.

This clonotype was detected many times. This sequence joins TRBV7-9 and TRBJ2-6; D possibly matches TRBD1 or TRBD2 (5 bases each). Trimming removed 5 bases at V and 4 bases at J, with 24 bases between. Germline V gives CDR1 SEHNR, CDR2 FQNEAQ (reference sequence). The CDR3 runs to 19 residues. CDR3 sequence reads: CASSLPRAGRWEGANVLTF. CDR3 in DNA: TGTGCCAGCAGCCTACCACGGGCAGGGCGTTGGGAGGGGGCCAACGTCCTGACTTTC.

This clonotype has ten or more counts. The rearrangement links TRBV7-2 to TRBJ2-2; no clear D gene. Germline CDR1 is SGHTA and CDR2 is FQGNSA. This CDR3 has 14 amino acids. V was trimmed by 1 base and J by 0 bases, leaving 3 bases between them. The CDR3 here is CASSLGTNTGELFF. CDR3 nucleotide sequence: TGTGCCAGCAGCTTAGGCACGAACACCGGGGAGCTGTTTTTT.

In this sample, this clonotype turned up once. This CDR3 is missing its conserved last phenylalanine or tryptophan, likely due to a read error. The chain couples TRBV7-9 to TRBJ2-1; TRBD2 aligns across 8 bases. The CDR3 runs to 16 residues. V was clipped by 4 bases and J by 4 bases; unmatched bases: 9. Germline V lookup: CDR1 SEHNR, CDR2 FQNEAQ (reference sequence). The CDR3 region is CASSSVFSSGYNEQFY. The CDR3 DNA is TGTGCCAGCAGCTCCGTGTTTTCTAGCGGGTACAATGAGCAGTTCTAC.

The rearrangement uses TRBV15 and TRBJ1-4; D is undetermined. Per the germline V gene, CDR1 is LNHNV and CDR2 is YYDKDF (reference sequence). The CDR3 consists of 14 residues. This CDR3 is CVTFLSGTNEKLFF. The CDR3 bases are TGTGTCACTTTTTTATCGGGAACTAATGAAAAACTGTTTTTT. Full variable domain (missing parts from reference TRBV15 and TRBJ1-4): DAMVIQNPRYQVTQFGKPVTLSCSQTLNHNVMYWYQQKSSQAPKLLFHYYDKDFNNEADTPDNFQSRRPNTSFCFLDIRSPGLGDTAMYLCVTFLSGTNEKLFFGSGTQLSVL.

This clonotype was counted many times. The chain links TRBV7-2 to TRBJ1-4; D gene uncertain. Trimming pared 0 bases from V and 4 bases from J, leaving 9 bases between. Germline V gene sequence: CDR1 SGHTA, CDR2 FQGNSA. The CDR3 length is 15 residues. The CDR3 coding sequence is TGTGCCAGCAGCTTAGCAGGCTTTCTTAATGAAAAACTGTTTTTT. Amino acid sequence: CASSLAGFLNEKLFF.

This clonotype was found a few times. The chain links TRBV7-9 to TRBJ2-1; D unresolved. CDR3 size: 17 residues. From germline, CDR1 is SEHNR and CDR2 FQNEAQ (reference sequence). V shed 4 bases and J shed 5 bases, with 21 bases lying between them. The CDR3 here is CASSSILLYLSNNEQFF. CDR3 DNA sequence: TGTGCCAGCAGCTCTATACTACTCTATCTTTCGAACAATGAGCAGTTCTTC.